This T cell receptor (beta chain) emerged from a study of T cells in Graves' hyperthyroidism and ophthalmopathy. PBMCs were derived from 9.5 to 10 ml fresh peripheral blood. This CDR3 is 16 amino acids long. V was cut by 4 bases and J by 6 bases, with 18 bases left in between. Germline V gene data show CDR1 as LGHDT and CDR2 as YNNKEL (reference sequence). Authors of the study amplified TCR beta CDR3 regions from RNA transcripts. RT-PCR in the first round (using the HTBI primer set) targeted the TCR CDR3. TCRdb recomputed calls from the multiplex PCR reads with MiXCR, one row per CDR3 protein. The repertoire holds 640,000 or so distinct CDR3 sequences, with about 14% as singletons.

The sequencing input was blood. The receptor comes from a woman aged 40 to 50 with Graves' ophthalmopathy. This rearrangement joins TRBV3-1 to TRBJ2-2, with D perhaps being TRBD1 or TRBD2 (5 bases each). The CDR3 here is CASSRQEIGGSGELFF. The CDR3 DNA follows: TGTGCCAGCAGCCGACAAGAAATTGGGGGTTCCGGGGAGCTGTTTTTT. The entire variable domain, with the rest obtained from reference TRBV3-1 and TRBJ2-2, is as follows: DTAVSQTPKYLVTQMGNDKSIKCEQNLGHDTMYWYKQDSKKFLKIMFSYNNKELIINETVPNRFSPKSPDKAHLNLHINSLELGDSAVYFCASSRQEIGGSGELFFGEGSRLTVL.